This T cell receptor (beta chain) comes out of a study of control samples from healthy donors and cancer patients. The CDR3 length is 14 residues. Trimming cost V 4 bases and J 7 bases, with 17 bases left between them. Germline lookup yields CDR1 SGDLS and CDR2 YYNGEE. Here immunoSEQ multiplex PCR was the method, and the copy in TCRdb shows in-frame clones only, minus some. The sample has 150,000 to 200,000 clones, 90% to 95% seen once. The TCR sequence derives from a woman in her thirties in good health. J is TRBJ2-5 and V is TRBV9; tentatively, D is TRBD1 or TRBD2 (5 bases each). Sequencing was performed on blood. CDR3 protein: CASSPRDPTVTQYF. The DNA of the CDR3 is TGTGCCAGCAGCCCCCGGGACCCCACAGTGACCCAGTACTTC.